This record covers a single T cell receptor (beta chain). The data derive from a study of blood T cell repertoires in COVID-19. Study background: Samples came from the United States, Italy and Spain, spanning acute and convalescent COVID-19.

Original analysis: Amplification of reference gene primers provided the estimated nucleated cell counts. Method: immunoSEQ multiplex PCR; TCRdb's copy keeps in-frame clones and lacks some. V and J calls and clone size are those listed in that table; D and trimming were worked out from the DNA. The sample consists of 250,000 to 300,000 clones, approximately 80% of them appearing once. V dropped 5 bases and J dropped 0 bases, with 14 bases sitting between them. The CDR3 totals 15 residues. Germline V gene lookup returns CDR1 SQVTM and CDR2 ANQGSEA. The receptor comes from a woman aged 55 to 70 with active or convalescent COVID-19. The sequenced material came from peripheral blood. The rearrangement joins TRBV29-1 to TRBJ1-5; TRBD1 might be the D (6 bases). The CDR3: CSVLTGEHSNQPQHF. CDR3 coding DNA: TGCAGCGTTCTGACAGGTGAACATAGCAATCAGCCCCAGCATTTT. Together with reference TRBV29-1 and TRBJ1-5, the CDR3 gives the full variable domain: SAVISQKPSRDICQRGTSLTIQCQVDSQVTMMFWYRQQPGQSLTLIATANQGSEATYESGFVIDKFPISRPNLTFSTLTVSNMSPEDSSIYLCSVLTGEHSNQPQHFGDGTRLSIL.